The next 8 T cell receptor beta chains were all read from a single sample in a study of T cell responses to AZD1222 COVID-19 vaccine. Method: immunoSEQ multiplex PCR; TCRdb's copy keeps in-frame clones and lacks some. The data hold some 120,000 clones, with 88% observed a single time. Source: peripheral blood, taken on day 0 of AZD1222 vaccination. The receptors derive from an adult in good health.

The chain uses TRBV6-5 and TRBJ1-4; D unresolved. Germline V lookup: CDR1 MNHEY, CDR2 SVGAGI. This CDR3 contains 13 residues. Trimming left V 2 bases short and J 4 bases short, with 5 bases between. The CDR3 region is CASSYGVNEKLFF. The CDR3, as DNA: TGTGCCAGCAGTTACGGTGTTAATGAAAAACTGTTTTTT.

This chain uses TRBV28 with TRBJ1-5; D is uncertain. This CDR3 contains 12 residues. The germline V gene has CDR1 MDHEN and CDR2 SYDVKM. The V and J ends lost 8 bases and 1 base respectively, with 6 bases between them. In DNA form, the CDR3 reads TGTGCCAGCGAGGGCAGCAATCAGCCCCAGCATTTT. This codes for CASEGSNQPQHF.

The chain uses TRBV7-2 and TRBJ1-3; 10 bases align to TRBD1. Losses at the gene ends were 5 bases for V and 7 bases for J; bases not matched to a gene: 8. This CDR3 has 15 amino acids. Germline CDR1 SGHTA, CDR2 FQGNSA. Written as DNA, the CDR3 is TGTGCCAGCAGCCTCCCCGGGACAGGGGTGAACACCATATATTTT. Amino acid sequence: CASSLPGTGVNTIYF.

The chain joins TRBV9 to TRBJ2-2; TRBD1 might be the D (5 bases). Trimming cost V 3 bases and J 2 bases, with 11 bases left between them. The CDR3 consists of 15 residues. Germline lookup yields CDR1 SGDLS and CDR2 YYNGEE. The CDR3 region has the DNA TGTGCCAGCAGCGCCCACACAGGAAACACCGGGGAGCTGTTTTTT. Translated: CASSAHTGNTGELFF. The whole variable domain, filled in from reference TRBV9 and TRBJ2-2, reads DSGVTQTPKHLITATGQRVTLRCSPRSGDLSVYWYQQSLDQGLQFLIQYYNGEERAKGNILERFSAQQFPDLHSELNLSSLELGDSALYFCASSAHTGNTGELFFGEGSRLTVL.

V usage is TRBV9 and J usage is TRBJ1-2; the D gene is possibly TRBD1 (5 bases). The CDR3 runs 14 residues. V was clipped by 0 bases and J by 3 bases, with 9 bases between them. Germline V lookup: CDR1 SGDLS, CDR2 YYNGEE. The CDR3 bases are TGTGCCAGCAGCGTAGGGGACGGATACTATGGCTACACCTTC. This translates into CASSVGDGYYGYTF.

The chain has TRBV28 and TRBJ2-5; 9 nucleotides match TRBD1. The J segment lost 0 bases and the V segment lost 6 bases, leaving 5 bases of the junction unmatched. The CDR3 is 15 amino acids. Germline V gene data show CDR1 as MDHEN and CDR2 as SYDVKM. Here the CDR3 reads CASSRTGGYQETQYF. The DNA for the CDR3 is TGTGCCAGCAGCCGAACAGGGGGCTACCAAGAGACCCAGTACTTC.

The chain has TRBV6-1 and TRBJ2-1, with unresolved D. Trimming cost V 4 bases and J 8 bases, with 15 bases left between them. The CDR3 is 14 amino acids. Germline values: CDR1 MNHNS, CDR2 SASEGT. The CDR3 spells CASSGAGFGHEQFF. The CDR3 nucleotides are TGTGCCAGCAGTGGAGCCGGGTTCGGGCATGAGCAGTTCTTC.

The gene calls are TRBV6-2 or TRBV6-3 and TRBJ2-5, with unresolved D. Trimming cost V 2 bases and J 9 bases, with 10 bases left between them. The germline V gene has CDR1 MNHEY and CDR2 SVGEGT. CDR3 length: 12 residues. The CDR3 protein is CASSYAGASQYF. CDR3 DNA sequence: TGTGCCAGCAGTTACGCCGGTGCGTCCCAGTACTTC.